This T cell receptor beta chain was recovered during a study of cytomegalovirus exposure and HLA in healthy donors. The study's findings and limits: The study labeled around 160 TCR beta chains cytomegalovirus-associated.

The PCR ran on 60 Vbeta and 13 Jbeta primers. The assay was immunoSEQ multiplex PCR, and TCRdb's table has in-frame clones only and misses some. The sample contains about 190,000 clones, 81% of which appear only once. In germline, CDR1 is SEHNR, CDR2 FQNEAQ (reference sequence). The CDR3 is 14 amino acids. V trimming: 5 bases; J trimming: 5 bases; junction bases outside the gene matches: 5. Concerning this clone: Its antigen remains unknown.

Sequenced: PBMCs. This TCR came from a man aged 40-55 years in good health and CMV-seropositive. The chain combines TRBV7-9 with TRBJ1-4; 7 nucleotides align to TRBD1. CDR3 sequence reads: CASSAGQFNEKLFF. CDR3 DNA: TGTGCCAGCAGCGCGGGACAGTTCAATGAAAAACTGTTTTTT.